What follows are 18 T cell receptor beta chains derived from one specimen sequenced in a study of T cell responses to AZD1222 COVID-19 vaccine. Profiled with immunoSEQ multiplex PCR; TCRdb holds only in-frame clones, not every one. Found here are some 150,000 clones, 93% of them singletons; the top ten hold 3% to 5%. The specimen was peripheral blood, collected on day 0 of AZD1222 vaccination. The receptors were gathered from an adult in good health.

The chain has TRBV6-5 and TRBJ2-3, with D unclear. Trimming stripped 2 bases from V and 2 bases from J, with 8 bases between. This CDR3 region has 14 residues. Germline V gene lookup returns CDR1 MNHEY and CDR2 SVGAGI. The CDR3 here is CASSYPPSTDTQYF. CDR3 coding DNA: TGTGCCAGCAGTTACCCCCCATCCACAGATACGCAGTATTTT.

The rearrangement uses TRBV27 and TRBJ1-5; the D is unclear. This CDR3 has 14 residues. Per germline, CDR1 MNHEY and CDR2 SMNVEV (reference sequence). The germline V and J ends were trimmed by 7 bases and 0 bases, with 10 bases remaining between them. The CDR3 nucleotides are TGTGCCAGCAAGGCAGATAGTAGCAATCAGCCCCAGCATTTT. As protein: CASKADSSNQPQHF.

The CDR3 sequence is CASSQVGEAFF. The DNA of the CDR3 is TGTGCCAGCAGCCAAGTAGGTGAAGCTTTCTTT. This chain uses TRBV3-1 (or the pseudogene TRBV3-2) with TRBJ1-1; D gene unclear. This CDR3 comprises 11 residues. The V end was cut by 1 base, the J end by 7 bases, with 4 bases between. Germline CDR1 is LGHDT and CDR2 is YNNKEL (reference sequence).

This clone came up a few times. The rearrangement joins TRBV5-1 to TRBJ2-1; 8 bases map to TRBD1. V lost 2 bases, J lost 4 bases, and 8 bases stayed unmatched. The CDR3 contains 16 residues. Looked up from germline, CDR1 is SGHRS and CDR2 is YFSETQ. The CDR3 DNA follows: TGCGCCAGCAGCTTCAGGGGGCAGCAAACTTACAATGAGCAGTTCTTC. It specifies CASSFRGQQTYNEQFF. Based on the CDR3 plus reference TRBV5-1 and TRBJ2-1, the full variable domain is KAGVTQTPRYLIKTRGQQVTLSCSPISGHRSVSWYQQTPGQGLQFLFEYFSETQRNKGNFPGRFSGRQFSNSRSEMNVSTLELGDSALYLCASSFRGQQTYNEQFFGPGTRLTVL.

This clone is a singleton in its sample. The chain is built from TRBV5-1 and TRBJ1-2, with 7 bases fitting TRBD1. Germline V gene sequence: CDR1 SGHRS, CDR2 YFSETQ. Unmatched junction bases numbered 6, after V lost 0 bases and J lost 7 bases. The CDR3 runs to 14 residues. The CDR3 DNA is TGCGCCAGCAGCTTGGAGGGGGCTCCCCTTGGCTACACCTTC. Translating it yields CASSLEGAPLGYTF. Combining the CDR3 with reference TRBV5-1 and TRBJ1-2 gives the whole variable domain KAGVTQTPRYLIKTRGQQVTLSCSPISGHRSVSWYQQTPGQGLQFLFEYFSETQRNKGNFPGRFSGRQFSNSRSEMNVSTLELGDSALYLCASSLEGAPLGYTFGSGTRLTVV.

CDR3 nucleotide sequence: TGTGCCAGCAGTTCCTATAAGACCGAGAGTAAGGGCTACACCTTC. Translated: CASSSYKTESKGYTF. The chain couples TRBV27 to TRBJ1-2, with no clear D. Germline assignment: CDR1 MNHEY and CDR2 SMNVEV (reference sequence). The CDR3 consists of 15 residues. Deletions cut 4 bases from V and 8 bases from J, with 20 bases between.

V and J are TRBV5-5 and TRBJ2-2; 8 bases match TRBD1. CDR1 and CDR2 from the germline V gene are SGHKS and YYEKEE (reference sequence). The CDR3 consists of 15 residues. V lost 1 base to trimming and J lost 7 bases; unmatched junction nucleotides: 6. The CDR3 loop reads CASSLPRGLIGELFF. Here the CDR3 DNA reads TGTGCCAGCAGCTTGCCCAGGGGGCTTATCGGGGAGCTGTTTTTT.

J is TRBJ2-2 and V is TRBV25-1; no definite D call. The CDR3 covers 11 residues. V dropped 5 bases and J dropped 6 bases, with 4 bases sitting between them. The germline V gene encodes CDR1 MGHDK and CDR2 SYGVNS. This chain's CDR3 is CASSQAGELFF. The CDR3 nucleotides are TGTGCCAGCAGTCAGGCCGGGGAGCTGTTTTTT.

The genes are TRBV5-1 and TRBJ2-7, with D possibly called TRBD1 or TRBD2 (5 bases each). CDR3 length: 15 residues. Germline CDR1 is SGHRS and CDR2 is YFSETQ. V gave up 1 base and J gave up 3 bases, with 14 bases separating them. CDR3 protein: CASSLQGGGYYEQYF. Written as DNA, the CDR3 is TGCGCCAGCAGCTTGCAGGGTGGGGGTTACTACGAGCAGTACTTC. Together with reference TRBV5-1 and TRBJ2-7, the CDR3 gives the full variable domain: KAGVTQTPRYLIKTRGQQVTLSCSPISGHRSVSWYQQTPGQGLQFLFEYFSETQRNKGNFPGRFSGRQFSNSRSEMNVSTLELGDSALYLCASSLQGGGYYEQYFGPGTRLTVT.

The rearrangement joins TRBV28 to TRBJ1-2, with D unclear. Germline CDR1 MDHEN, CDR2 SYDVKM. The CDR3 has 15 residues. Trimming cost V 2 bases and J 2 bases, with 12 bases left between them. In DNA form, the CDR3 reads TGTGCCAGCAGTTTAGGGCAGCGAGTGAACTATGGCTACACCTTC. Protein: CASSLGQRVNYGYTF.

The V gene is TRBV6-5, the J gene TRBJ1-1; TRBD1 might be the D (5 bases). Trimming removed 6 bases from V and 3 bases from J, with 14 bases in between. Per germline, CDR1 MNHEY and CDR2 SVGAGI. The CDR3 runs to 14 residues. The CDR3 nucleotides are TGTGCCAGCAGCCGCGGGACCACAGACACTGAAGCTTTCTTT. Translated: CASSRGTTDTEAFF.

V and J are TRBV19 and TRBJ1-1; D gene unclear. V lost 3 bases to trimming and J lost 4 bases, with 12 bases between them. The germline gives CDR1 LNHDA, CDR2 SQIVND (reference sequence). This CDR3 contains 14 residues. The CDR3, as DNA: TGTGCCAGTAGTATTAAGGGTCGTAGCACTGAAGCTTTCTTT. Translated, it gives CASSIKGRSTEAFF.

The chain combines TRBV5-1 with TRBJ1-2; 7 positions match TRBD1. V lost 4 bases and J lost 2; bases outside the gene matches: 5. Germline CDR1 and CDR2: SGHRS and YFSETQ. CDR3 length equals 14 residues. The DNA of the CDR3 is TGCGCCAGCAGCAGCCCGACAGGGAACTATGGCTACACCTTC. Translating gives CASSSPTGNYGYTF.

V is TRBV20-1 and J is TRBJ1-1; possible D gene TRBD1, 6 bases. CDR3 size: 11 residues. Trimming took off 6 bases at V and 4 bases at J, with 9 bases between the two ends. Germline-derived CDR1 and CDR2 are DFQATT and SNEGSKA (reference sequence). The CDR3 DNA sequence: TGCAGTGCCGGGGGCCCCACTGAAGCTTTCTTT. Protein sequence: CSAGGPTEAFF.

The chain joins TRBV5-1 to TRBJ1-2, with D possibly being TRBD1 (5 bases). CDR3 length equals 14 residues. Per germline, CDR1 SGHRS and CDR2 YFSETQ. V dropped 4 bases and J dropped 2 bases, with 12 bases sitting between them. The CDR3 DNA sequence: TGCGCCAGCAGCCCAGGGACGGCGAACTATGGCTACACCTTC. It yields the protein CASSPGTANYGYTF.

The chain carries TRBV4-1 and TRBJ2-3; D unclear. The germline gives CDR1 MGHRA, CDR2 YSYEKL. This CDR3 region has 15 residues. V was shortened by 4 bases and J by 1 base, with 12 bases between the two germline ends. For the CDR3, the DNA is TGCGCCAGCAGCCCCTCTCAGCAGGGCACAGATACGCAGTATTTT. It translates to CASSPSQQGTDTQYF.

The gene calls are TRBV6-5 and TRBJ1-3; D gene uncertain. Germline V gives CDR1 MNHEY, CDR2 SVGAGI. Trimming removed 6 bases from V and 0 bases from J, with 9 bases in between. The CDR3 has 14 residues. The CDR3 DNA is TGTGCCAGCAGCACCTCGGCCTCTGGAAACACCATATATTTT. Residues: CASSTSASGNTIYF.

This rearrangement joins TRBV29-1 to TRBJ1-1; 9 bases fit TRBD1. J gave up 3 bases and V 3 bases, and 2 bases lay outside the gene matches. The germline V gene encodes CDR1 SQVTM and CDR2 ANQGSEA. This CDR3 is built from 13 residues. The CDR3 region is CSVEGQGDTEAFF. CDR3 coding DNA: TGCAGCGTTGAGGGACAGGGCGACACTGAAGCTTTCTTT.